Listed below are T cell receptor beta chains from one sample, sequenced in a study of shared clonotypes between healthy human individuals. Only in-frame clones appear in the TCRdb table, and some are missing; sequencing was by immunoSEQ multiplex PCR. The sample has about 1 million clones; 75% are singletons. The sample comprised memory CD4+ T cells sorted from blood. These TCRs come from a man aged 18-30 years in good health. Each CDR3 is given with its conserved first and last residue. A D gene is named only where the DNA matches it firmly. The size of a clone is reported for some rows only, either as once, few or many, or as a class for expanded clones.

CDR3nt: TGTGCCAGCAGTGAATGGACAGTTACAGATACGCAGTATTTT; CDR3aa: CASSEWTVTDTQYF; abundance: NA; v_gene: TRBV2; d_gene: NA; j_gene: TRBJ2-3
CDR3nt: TGCGCCAGCAGCGGTTACGGGACTAGCGTTGGAGATACGCAGTATTTT; CDR3aa: CASSGYGTSVGDTQYF; abundance: few; v_gene: TRBV5-1; d_gene: TRBD2; j_gene: TRBJ2-3
CDR3nt: TGCGCCAGCGGTAACACCGTTGGGGAGACCCAGTACTTC; CDR3aa: CASGNTVGETQYF; abundance: NA; v_gene: TRBV10-1; d_gene: NA; j_gene: TRBJ2-5
CDR3nt: TGCGCCAGCAGCTCTGGACAGGGGATAGGCAATGAGCAGTTCTTC; CDR3aa: CASSSGQGIGNEQFF; abundance: NA; v_gene: TRBV5-1; d_gene: TRBD1; j_gene: TRBJ2-1
CDR3nt: TGCGCCAGCAGCTTGGACACGACGGGAAACACCATATATTTT; CDR3aa: CASSLDTTGNTIYF; abundance: NA; v_gene: TRBV5-1; d_gene: NA; j_gene: TRBJ1-3
CDR3nt: TGTGCCAGTAGTATCGGGACAGGGATCGGGGAGCTGTTTTTT; CDR3aa: CASSIGTGIGELFF; abundance: once; v_gene: TRBV19; d_gene: TRBD1; j_gene: TRBJ2-2
CDR3nt: TGTGCCAGCAGCTTAGATGGCATCTACGGGGAGACCCAGTACTTC; CDR3aa: CASSLDGIYGETQYF; abundance: NA; v_gene: TRBV7-2; d_gene: NA; j_gene: TRBJ2-5
CDR3nt: TGCGCCAGCAGCCTCGCACAGGGGGATTGGGAGACCCAGTACTTC; CDR3aa: CASSLAQGDWETQYF; abundance: NA; v_gene: TRBV4-1; d_gene: TRBD1; j_gene: TRBJ2-5
CDR3nt: TGTGCCAGCAGCGTAGACGCTAGCGGGGGGGCAGATACGCAGTATTTT; CDR3aa: CASSVDASGGADTQYF; abundance: NA; v_gene: TRBV9; d_gene: TRBD2; j_gene: TRBJ2-3
CDR3nt: TGTGCCAGCAGTCTGACAGGGGGGGGAGAGACCCAGTACTTC; CDR3aa: CASSLTGGGETQYF; abundance: NA; v_gene: TRBV5-4; d_gene: TRBD1; j_gene: TRBJ2-5
CDR3nt: TGTGCCAGTAGTAAGGGGAGGGGCACTCAGCCCCAGCATTTT; CDR3aa: CASSKGRGTQPQHF; abundance: NA; v_gene: TRBV19; d_gene: NA; j_gene: TRBJ1-5
CDR3nt: TGCGCCAGCAGCTTGGCGGGGCAGCCCGATTACACCTTC; CDR3aa: CASSLAGQPDYTF; abundance: NA; v_gene: TRBV5-1; d_gene: NA; j_gene: TRBJ1-2
CDR3nt: TGTGCCAGCAGGTGGTCCTCCTACGAGCAGTACTTC; CDR3aa: CASRWSSYEQYF; abundance: NA; v_gene: TRBV2; d_gene: NA; j_gene: TRBJ2-7
CDR3nt: TGTGCCTCGCGGGCAGGGGTGGATAGCAATCAGCCCCAGCATTTT; CDR3aa: CASRAGVDSNQPQHF; abundance: NA; v_gene: TRBV19; d_gene: NA; j_gene: TRBJ1-5
CDR3nt: TGTGCCAGTAGCAGACCTACAGGTACCCCTGGGGCCAACGTCCTGACTTTC; CDR3aa: CASSRPTGTPGANVLTF; abundance: NA; v_gene: TRBV19; d_gene: NA; j_gene: TRBJ2-6
CDR3nt: TGTGCCTTGGCTCTGTGGGATAACTATGGCTACACCTTC; CDR3aa: CALALWDNYGYTF; abundance: NA; v_gene: TRBV30; d_gene: NA; j_gene: TRBJ1-2
CDR3nt: TGCGCCAGCAGCCCCGGTGGGAGCGGGGTATTCAATGAGCAGTTCTTC; CDR3aa: CASSPGGSGVFNEQFF; abundance: NA; v_gene: TRBV5-1; d_gene: TRBD2; j_gene: TRBJ2-1
CDR3nt: TGTGCCAGCAGCTTAGTAGGTGGAGGGATGGGGGCCAACGTCCTGACTTTC; CDR3aa: CASSLVGGGMGANVLTF; abundance: NA; v_gene: TRBV7-9; d_gene: NA; j_gene: TRBJ2-6
CDR3nt: TGTGCCAGCAGCTTGAGGGGCACTGAAGCTTTCTTT; CDR3aa: CASSLRGTEAFF; abundance: NA; v_gene: TRBV5-6; d_gene: NA; j_gene: TRBJ1-1
CDR3nt: TGTGCCTGGAGTGATCGAGGGACACCCAATTACGAGCAGTACTTC; CDR3aa: CAWSDRGTPNYEQYF; abundance: NA; v_gene: TRBV30; d_gene: NA; j_gene: TRBJ2-7
CDR3nt: TGTGCCAGCAGCCCTATAGCGGGAATGGGGGAGCAGTACTTC; CDR3aa: CASSPIAGMGEQYF; abundance: NA; v_gene: TRBV7-8; d_gene: TRBD2; j_gene: TRBJ2-7
CDR3nt: TGCGCCAGCAGCTTACAACCAGGGGGGAGCTCCTACAATGAGCAGTTCTTC; CDR3aa: CASSLQPGGSSYNEQFF; abundance: NA; v_gene: TRBV5-1; d_gene: NA; j_gene: TRBJ2-1
CDR3nt: TGTGCCAGCAGCCCAGGGACAGGGGCCAACTATGGCTACACCTTC; CDR3aa: CASSPGTGANYGYTF; abundance: NA; v_gene: TRBV11-2; d_gene: TRBD1; j_gene: TRBJ1-2
CDR3nt: TGTGCCAGCAGTTTTGGGCTAGCGGGAGGGCAGGTCAAAAACATTCAGTACTTC; CDR3aa: CASSFGLAGGQVKNIQYF; abundance: NA; v_gene: TRBV28; d_gene: TRBD2; j_gene: TRBJ2-4
CDR3nt: TGTGCCAGCAGCTGGGCAGAGAACAGGGACTATGGCTACACCTTC; CDR3aa: CASSWAENRDYGYTF; abundance: NA; v_gene: TRBV5-6; d_gene: NA; j_gene: TRBJ1-2
CDR3nt: TGTGCCTGGGGATCCCAGCGCTACGAGCAGTACTTC; CDR3aa: CAWGSQRYEQYF; abundance: NA; v_gene: TRBV30; d_gene: NA; j_gene: TRBJ2-7
CDR3nt: TGCAGCATTTCAGGGGGCTACGACACCGGGGAGCTGTTTTTT; CDR3aa: CSISGGYDTGELFF; abundance: NA; v_gene: TRBV29-1; d_gene: TRBD1; j_gene: TRBJ2-2
CDR3nt: TGTGCCTGGAGTCCCCAGGGGGTAGAGGGCTACACCTTC; CDR3aa: CAWSPQGVEGYTF; abundance: few; v_gene: TRBV30; d_gene: TRBD1; j_gene: TRBJ1-2
CDR3nt: TGTGCCAGTAGTATCGGCCAGGGATTTGGTAATTCACCCCTCCACTTT; CDR3aa: CASSIGQGFGNSPLHF; abundance: once; v_gene: TRBV19; d_gene: NA; j_gene: TRBJ1-6
CDR3nt: TGTGCCAGCAGCTTAAACTCCAGGGATGAGCAGTTCTTC; CDR3aa: CASSLNSRDEQFF; abundance: NA; v_gene: TRBV7-9; d_gene: NA; j_gene: TRBJ2-1
CDR3nt: TGTGCCAGCAGCTTAGCTCAGTCTTACAATGAGCAGTTCTTC; CDR3aa: CASSLAQSYNEQFF; abundance: once; v_gene: TRBV7-9; d_gene: NA; j_gene: TRBJ2-1
CDR3nt: TGTGCCAGCAGCTTGGGACAGGGGGCAGGCGAAGGCTATGGCTACACCTTC; CDR3aa: CASSLGQGAGEGYGYTF; abundance: NA; v_gene: TRBV5-4; d_gene: TRBD1; j_gene: TRBJ1-2
CDR3nt: TGTGCCAGCAGTGCGTGGACAGGTTCCTGGGAAAACATTCAGTACTTC; CDR3aa: CASSAWTGSWENIQYF; abundance: few; v_gene: TRBV6-1; d_gene: TRBD1; j_gene: TRBJ2-4
CDR3nt: TGCAGCGTTCGGACAGGGGGCTACGGGGAGCTGTTTTTT; CDR3aa: CSVRTGGYGELFF; abundance: NA; v_gene: TRBV29-1; d_gene: TRBD1; j_gene: TRBJ2-2
CDR3nt: TGTGCCAGCAGTGTAGGCGCCAGCTCTGGAAACACCATATATTTT; CDR3aa: CASSVGASSGNTIYF; abundance: NA; v_gene: TRBV25-1; d_gene: NA; j_gene: TRBJ1-3
CDR3nt: TGTGCCAGCAGCCCCCCAGGGTCCTATAATTCACCCCTCCACTTT; CDR3aa: CASSPPGSYNSPLHF; abundance: NA; v_gene: TRBV14; d_gene: NA; j_gene: TRBJ1-6
CDR3nt: TGCGCCAGCAGCTCGGGACAGGGGGCCATATGGGAACTGTTTTTT; CDR3aa: CASSSGQGAIWELFF; abundance: once; v_gene: TRBV5-1; d_gene: TRBD1; j_gene: TRBJ1-4
CDR3nt: TGCGCCAGCAGCTCGACAGGGGACCCCCTGGGGGCTTTCTTT; CDR3aa: CASSSTGDPLGAFF; abundance: NA; v_gene: TRBV5-1; d_gene: TRBD1; j_gene: TRBJ1-1
CDR3nt: TGTGCCAGCAGTGAAGATCAAAACATTCAGTACTTC; CDR3aa: CASSEDQNIQYF; abundance: NA; v_gene: TRBV2; d_gene: NA; j_gene: TRBJ2-4
CDR3nt: TGTGCCAGCAGCCCCCCCCGGGGGGAGGCCAATGAGCAGTTCTTC; CDR3aa: CASSPPRGEANEQFF; abundance: NA; v_gene: TRBV5-4; d_gene: TRBD2; j_gene: TRBJ2-1
CDR3nt: TGTGCCAGCAGTTTGCAGGGCGCGATCCAGCCCCAGCATTTT; CDR3aa: CASSLQGAIQPQHF; abundance: NA; v_gene: TRBV27; d_gene: NA; j_gene: TRBJ1-5
CDR3nt: TGTGCCAGCAGCCCGGCAGGAAGGGGAGAAAAACTGTTTTTT; CDR3aa: CASSPAGRGEKLFF; abundance: NA; v_gene: TRBV6-5; d_gene: NA; j_gene: TRBJ1-4
CDR3nt: TGCAGCGTTGAAATGGTCAGCGGGGAGCTGTTTTTT; CDR3aa: CSVEMVSGELFF; abundance: NA; v_gene: TRBV29-1; d_gene: NA; j_gene: TRBJ2-2
CDR3nt: TGTGCCAGCAGCGCCACAGGGGGCTTTGGGGAGACCCAGTACTTC; CDR3aa: CASSATGGFGETQYF; abundance: NA; v_gene: TRBV7-3; d_gene: TRBD1; j_gene: TRBJ2-5
CDR3nt: TGTGCCAGCAAGCAGAGGGGCAATCACTATGGCTACACCTTC; CDR3aa: CASKQRGNHYGYTF; abundance: NA; v_gene: TRBV27; d_gene: NA; j_gene: TRBJ1-2
CDR3nt: TGTGCCAGCAGTGAAACAGCGGGGGGAACCGGGGAGCTGTTTTTT; CDR3aa: CASSETAGGTGELFF; abundance: many; v_gene: TRBV2; d_gene: TRBD2; j_gene: TRBJ2-2
CDR3nt: TGCGCCAGCAGCTTGGACGGTCGTCCCTATGGCTACACCTTC; CDR3aa: CASSLDGRPYGYTF; abundance: NA; v_gene: TRBV5-1; d_gene: NA; j_gene: TRBJ1-2
CDR3nt: TGTGCCAGCACCACCGGGGGGGGCGGTTCCACCTTCGACGAGCAGTACTTC; CDR3aa: CASTTGGGGSTFDEQYF; abundance: NA; v_gene: TRBV28; d_gene: TRBD2; j_gene: TRBJ2-7
CDR3nt: TGCAGCGTTGCTCGGACTAGCGTCTACAATGAGCAGTTCTTC; CDR3aa: CSVARTSVYNEQFF; abundance: NA; v_gene: TRBV29-1; d_gene: TRBD2; j_gene: TRBJ2-1
CDR3nt: TGTGCCAGCTCCCGAAGCGGGAGGGCTACCACAGATACGCAGTATTTT; CDR3aa: CASSRSGRATTDTQYF; abundance: many; v_gene: TRBV27; d_gene: TRBD2; j_gene: TRBJ2-3
CDR3nt: TGCGCCAGCAGTGCAAGCCTGTCCGAGCAGTTCTTC; CDR3aa: CASSASLSEQFF; abundance: NA; v_gene: TRBV10-1; d_gene: NA; j_gene: TRBJ2-1
CDR3nt: TGCGCCAGCAGCTTGGGACACGAAGTTAACTATGGCTACACCTTC; CDR3aa: CASSLGHEVNYGYTF; abundance: few; v_gene: TRBV5-1; d_gene: NA; j_gene: TRBJ1-2